This T cell receptor beta chain was observed in a study of shared T cell receptors in the human thymus. Some clones are missing from TCRdb's copy, which holds only in-frame ones; the method was immunoSEQ multiplex PCR. This sample yields more than 550,000 clones, of which more than 75% are seen a single time; roughly 0.0087% belongs to the top ten. The germline V gene has CDR1 SGHDN and CDR2 FVKESK. This CDR3 contains 14 residues. The junction had 4 bases not matched to a gene; V was cut back by 4 bases and J by 5 bases. The same specimen was also included in a second study, on human thymus T cells. From that paper: Thymic samples were excised during corrective heart operations. Thymic repertoires of unrelated individuals were reported in related research to overlap highly.

The sequenced sample was thymocytes. The chain has TRBV14 and TRBJ2-2; 7 bases align to TRBD1. The sequence was obtained from a boy in the first two years of life with a congenital heart defect. In DNA, the CDR3 is TGTGCCAGCAGCCTAAGCAGGGGGACCGGGGAGCTGTTTTTT. Its protein is CASSLSRGTGELFF.